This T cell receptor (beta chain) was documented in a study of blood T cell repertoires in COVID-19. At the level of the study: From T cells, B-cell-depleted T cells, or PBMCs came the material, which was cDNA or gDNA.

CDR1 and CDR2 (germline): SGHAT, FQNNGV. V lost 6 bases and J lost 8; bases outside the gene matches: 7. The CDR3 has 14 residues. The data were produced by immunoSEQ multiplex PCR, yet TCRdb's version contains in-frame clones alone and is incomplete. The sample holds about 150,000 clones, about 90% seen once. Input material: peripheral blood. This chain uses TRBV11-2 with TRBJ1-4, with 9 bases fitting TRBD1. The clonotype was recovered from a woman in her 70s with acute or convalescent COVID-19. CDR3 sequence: CASRETGGREKLFF. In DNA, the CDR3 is TGTGCCAGCAGGGAAACAGGGGGCAGGGAAAAACTGTTTTTT.